This TCR beta chain was observed in a study of Ad26.COV2.S vaccination and SARS-CoV-2 variants. Notes on the study in general: Once vaccination had occurred, spike-specific CD8+ and CD4+ T cell responses reportedly showed substantial breadth. Researchers cautioned that TCR breadth and depth analyses may have underestimated total T cell responses.

V was cut by 5 bases and J by 7 bases, with 18 bases left in between. The CDR3 sequence is 16 residues long. The germline gives CDR1 SNHLY, CDR2 FYNNEI. Sample treatment: some 20 received Ad26.COV2.S at low or high dose, single or two shots; a few received placebo; per-sample allocation not given. Each sample was drawn 63 days after the first injection (of vaccine or placebo). Generated by immunoSEQ multiplex PCR, the TCRdb table keeps only in-frame clones and is missing some. The profile covers about 350,000 clones, with about 85% appearing a single time and roughly 3.3% taken by the ten largest. In regard to this clone: Its antigen is unknown.

Sequencing used peripheral blood, obtained in a trial of Ad26.COV2.S vaccine versus placebo. The chain uses TRBV2 and TRBJ1-6; D call uncertain. The receptor was isolated from a person aged 18 to 59 who received the Ad26.COV2.S COVID-19 vaccine or a placebo. Here the CDR3 DNA reads TGTGCCAGCAGTTCGGACCTCGGTCGCTTCAATTCACCCCTCCACTTT. Protein sequence: CASSSDLGRFNSPLHF.